The rows below give T cell receptor beta chains drawn from one sample of a study of blood T cell repertoires in COVID-19. Produced via immunoSEQ multiplex PCR; TCRdb's table is partial and in-frame only. This sample has about 190,000 clones, with 70% to 90% found just once. Sequencing input: peripheral blood. These receptors all stem from a man aged 25 to 40 with acute or convalescent COVID-19. CDR3s include the opening cysteine and the closing phenylalanine or tryptophan. The order of the fields is D gene, J gene, clone size, V gene, CDR3 DNA, CDR3 protein. D genes are given only for firm matches. Some rows mark clone size as missing; the rest say once, few, many or name a class of expanded clone.

d_gene: NA; j_gene: TRBJ1-5; abundance: once; v_gene: TRBV28; CDR3nt: TGTGCCAGCAGTTTGAAGCATCAGCCCCAGCATTTT; CDR3aa: CASSLKHQPQHF
d_gene: TRBD2; j_gene: TRBJ2-3; abundance: NA; v_gene: TRBV3-1/TRBV3-2; CDR3nt: TGTGCCAGCAGCCGAGTTCCGGGACTACTCACAGATACGCAGTATTTT; CDR3aa: CASSRVPGLLTDTQYF
d_gene: TRBD2; j_gene: TRBJ2-3; abundance: NA; v_gene: TRBV28; CDR3nt: TGTGCCAGCAGACGGCGGGGGGCAGGATCAGATACGCAGTATTTT; CDR3aa: CASRRRGAGSDTQYF
d_gene: TRBD2; j_gene: TRBJ2-5; abundance: NA; v_gene: TRBV6-2/TRBV6-3; CDR3nt: TGTGCCAGCAGTCGTGGGACTAGCGGAGAGACCCAGTACTTC; CDR3aa: CASSRGTSGETQYF
d_gene: TRBD1; j_gene: TRBJ1-2; abundance: NA; v_gene: TRBV6-4; CDR3nt: TGTGCCAGCAATCCGGGACAGGGGCATCCCAACTATGGCTACACCTTC; CDR3aa: CASNPGQGHPNYGYTF
d_gene: TRBD2; j_gene: TRBJ2-5; abundance: NA; v_gene: TRBV5-4; CDR3nt: TGTGCCAGCAGCTCAGGACTAGGGGAGACCCAGTACTTC; CDR3aa: CASSSGLGETQYF
d_gene: TRBD1; j_gene: TRBJ2-7; abundance: NA; v_gene: TRBV28; CDR3nt: TGTGCCAGCAGCCTACCACAGGGGCCACCCTACGAGCAGTACTTC; CDR3aa: CASSLPQGPPYEQYF
d_gene: NA; j_gene: TRBJ1-6; abundance: NA; v_gene: TRBV2; CDR3nt: TGTGCCAGCAGTCAGGAAAATAATTCACCCCTCCACTTT; CDR3aa: CASSQENNSPLHF
d_gene: NA; j_gene: TRBJ2-7; abundance: NA; v_gene: TRBV27; CDR3nt: TGTGCCAGCAGCGCTCGGGGAGAGTCCTACGAGCAGTACTTC; CDR3aa: CASSARGESYEQYF
d_gene: TRBD2; j_gene: TRBJ2-1; abundance: NA; v_gene: TRBV6-6; CDR3nt: TGTGCCAGCAGTCTTTCGGGCGGGGGGAACAATGAGCAGTTCTTC; CDR3aa: CASSLSGGGNNEQFF
d_gene: TRBD2; j_gene: TRBJ2-7; abundance: NA; v_gene: TRBV6-1; CDR3nt: TGTGCCAGCAGTGAAGAGGGACTAGCGGGAGGTGCCCACGAGCAGTACTTC; CDR3aa: CASSEEGLAGGAHEQYF
d_gene: TRBD1; j_gene: TRBJ1-1; abundance: NA; v_gene: TRBV6-5; CDR3nt: TGTGCCAGCACTATCGAGGGGGCGAGAGGCACTGAAGCTTTCTTT; CDR3aa: CASTIEGARGTEAFF
d_gene: NA; j_gene: TRBJ2-7; abundance: once; v_gene: TRBV7-9; CDR3nt: TGTGCCAGCAGCCCGGACAGTCGGTACGAGCAGTACTTC; CDR3aa: CASSPDSRYEQYF
d_gene: NA; j_gene: TRBJ2-3; abundance: once; v_gene: TRBV7-9; CDR3nt: TGTGCCAGCAGCTTAGACAGGGTTTCCCCCACAGATACGCAGTATTTT; CDR3aa: CASSLDRVSPTDTQYF
d_gene: TRBD1; j_gene: TRBJ1-1; abundance: NA; v_gene: TRBV18; CDR3nt: TGTGCCAGCTTCACAACAGGGGAAGGGGGAGCTTTCTTT; CDR3aa: CASFTTGEGGAFF
d_gene: TRBD1; j_gene: TRBJ2-7; abundance: NA; v_gene: TRBV4-1; CDR3nt: TGCGCCAGCAGCCACCATGCCGGACAGGGAATGCGAGTCTACGAGCAGTACTTC; CDR3aa: CASSHHAGQGMRVYEQYF
d_gene: NA; j_gene: TRBJ1-1; abundance: NA; v_gene: TRBV10-3; CDR3nt: TGTGCCATCAGTGCTCGGACAGAGAACACTGAAGCTTTCTTT; CDR3aa: CAISARTENTEAFF
d_gene: NA; j_gene: TRBJ2-2; abundance: NA; v_gene: TRBV7-3; CDR3nt: TGTGCCAGCAGCTTAAGAGGCCGATACCGCACCGGGGAGCTGTTTTTT; CDR3aa: CASSLRGRYRTGELFF
d_gene: NA; j_gene: TRBJ2-7; abundance: once; v_gene: TRBV10-2; CDR3nt: TGCGCCAGCAGTGGTACCTACGAGCAGTACTTC; CDR3aa: CASSGTYEQYF
d_gene: TRBD2; j_gene: TRBJ2-7; abundance: NA; v_gene: TRBV10-3; CDR3nt: TGTGCCATCGGGACTAGCGGGGGGTACGAGCAGTACTTC; CDR3aa: CAIGTSGGYEQYF
d_gene: NA; j_gene: TRBJ2-1; abundance: NA; v_gene: TRBV7-9; CDR3nt: TGTGCCAGCAGCTACAACTACAATGAGCAGTTCTTC; CDR3aa: CASSYNYNEQFF
d_gene: NA; j_gene: TRBJ2-7; abundance: few; v_gene: TRBV11-3; CDR3nt: TGTGCCAGCAGCTTAGAATCCGGTTACTCCTACGAGCAGTACTTC; CDR3aa: CASSLESGYSYEQYF
d_gene: TRBD1; j_gene: TRBJ1-6; abundance: once; v_gene: TRBV28; CDR3nt: TGTGCCAGCATACCTAGCCTTGGGACAGCCAACTATAATTCACCCCTCCACTTT; CDR3aa: CASIPSLGTANYNSPLHF
d_gene: TRBD1; j_gene: TRBJ2-7; abundance: NA; v_gene: TRBV28; CDR3nt: TGTGCCAGCAGCAAGCAGGGGGTATACTACGAGCAGTACTTC; CDR3aa: CASSKQGVYYEQYF
d_gene: TRBD2; j_gene: TRBJ2-5; abundance: NA; v_gene: TRBV6-1; CDR3nt: TGTGCCAGCAGGACTAGCGGGGGACAAGAGACCCAGTACTTC; CDR3aa: CASRTSGGQETQYF
d_gene: NA; j_gene: TRBJ1-1; abundance: NA; v_gene: TRBV28; CDR3nt: TGTGCCAGCACAATGCTAGGGGGGGGCACTGAAGCTTTCTTT; CDR3aa: CASTMLGGGTEAFF
d_gene: TRBD2; j_gene: TRBJ2-1; abundance: NA; v_gene: TRBV27; CDR3nt: TGTGCCAGCCTGGGACTAGCGGGGGCCTTCACCTACAATGAGCAGTTCTTC; CDR3aa: CASLGLAGAFTYNEQFF
d_gene: NA; j_gene: TRBJ1-1; abundance: NA; v_gene: TRBV19; CDR3nt: TGTGCCAGTAGTATCAGTCAGAACACTGAAGCTTTCTTT; CDR3aa: CASSISQNTEAFF
d_gene: NA; j_gene: TRBJ2-2; abundance: NA; v_gene: TRBV7-9; CDR3nt: TGTGCCAGCAGCTCCCGTCCGGGACAAACGAACACCGGGGAGCTGTTTTTT; CDR3aa: CASSSRPGQTNTGELFF
d_gene: NA; j_gene: TRBJ1-1; abundance: NA; v_gene: TRBV27; CDR3nt: TGTGCCAGCAGTTTAGGCGGTGCAGGGATGACTGAAGCTTTCTTT; CDR3aa: CASSLGGAGMTEAFF
d_gene: TRBD1; j_gene: TRBJ1-4; abundance: NA; v_gene: TRBV28; CDR3nt: TGTGCCAGCAGTTTCCCAGGGACAGGGGAAGGGCGACTGTTTTTT; CDR3aa: CASSFPGTGEGRLFF